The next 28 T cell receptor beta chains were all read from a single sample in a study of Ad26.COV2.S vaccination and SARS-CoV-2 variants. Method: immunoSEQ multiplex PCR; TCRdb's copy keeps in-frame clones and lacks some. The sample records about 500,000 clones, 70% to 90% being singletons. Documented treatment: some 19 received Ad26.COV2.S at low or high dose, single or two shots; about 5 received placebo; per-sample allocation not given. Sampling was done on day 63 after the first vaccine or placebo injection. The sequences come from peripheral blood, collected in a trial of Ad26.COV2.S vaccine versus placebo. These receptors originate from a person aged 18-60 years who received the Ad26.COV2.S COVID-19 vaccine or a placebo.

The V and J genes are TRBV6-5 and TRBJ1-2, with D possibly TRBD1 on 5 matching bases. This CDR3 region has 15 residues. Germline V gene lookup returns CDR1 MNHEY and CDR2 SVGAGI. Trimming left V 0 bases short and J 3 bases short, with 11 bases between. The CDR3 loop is CASSYSGQVDYGYTF. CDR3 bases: TGTGCCAGCAGTTACTCGGGGCAGGTCGACTATGGCTACACCTTC.

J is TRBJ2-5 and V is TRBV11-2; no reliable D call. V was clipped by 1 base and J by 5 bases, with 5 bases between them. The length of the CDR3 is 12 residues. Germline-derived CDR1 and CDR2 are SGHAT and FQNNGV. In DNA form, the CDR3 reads TGTGCCAGCAGCTTAGTGCCTGAGACCCAGTACTTC. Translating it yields CASSLVPETQYF.

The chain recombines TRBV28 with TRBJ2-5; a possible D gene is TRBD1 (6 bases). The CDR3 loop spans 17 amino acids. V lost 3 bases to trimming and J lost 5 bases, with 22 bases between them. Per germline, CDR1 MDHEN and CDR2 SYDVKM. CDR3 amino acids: CASSFHRARQIGETQYF. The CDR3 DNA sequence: TGTGCCAGCAGTTTCCACAGGGCGCGTCAAATAGGGGAGACCCAGTACTTC. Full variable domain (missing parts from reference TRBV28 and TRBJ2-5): DVKVTQSSRYLVKRTGEKVFLECVQDMDHENMFWYRQDPGLGLRLIYFSYDVKMKEKGDIPEGYSVSREKKERFSLILESASTNQTSMYLCASSFHRARQIGETQYFGPGTRLLVL.

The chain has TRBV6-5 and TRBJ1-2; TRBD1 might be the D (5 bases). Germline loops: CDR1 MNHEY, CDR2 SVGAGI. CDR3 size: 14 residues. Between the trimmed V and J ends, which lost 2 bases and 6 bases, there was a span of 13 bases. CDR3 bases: TGTGCCAGCAGTTACGGTTCGTGGGGGGATGGCTACACCTTC. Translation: CASSYGSWGDGYTF.

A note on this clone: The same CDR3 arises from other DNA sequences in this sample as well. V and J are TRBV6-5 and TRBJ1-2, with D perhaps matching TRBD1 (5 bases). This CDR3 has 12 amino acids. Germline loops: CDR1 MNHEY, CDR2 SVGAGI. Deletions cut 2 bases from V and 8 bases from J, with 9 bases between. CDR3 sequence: CASSYRGDGYTF. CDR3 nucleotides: TGTGCCAGCAGTTACCGAGGGGACGGCTACACCTTC.

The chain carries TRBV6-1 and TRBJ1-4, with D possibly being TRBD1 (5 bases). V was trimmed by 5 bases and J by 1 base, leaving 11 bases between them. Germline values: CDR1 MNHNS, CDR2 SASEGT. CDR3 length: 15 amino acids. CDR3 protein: CASSSGGGTNEKLFF. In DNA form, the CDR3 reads TGTGCCAGCAGTTCTGGGGGGGGAACTAATGAAAAACTGTTTTTT.

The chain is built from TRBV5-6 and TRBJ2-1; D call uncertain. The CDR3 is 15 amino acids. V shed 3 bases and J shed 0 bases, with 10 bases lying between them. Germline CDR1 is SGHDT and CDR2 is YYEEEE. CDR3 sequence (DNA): TGTGCCAGCAGCTCCGGACCTCCCTCCTACAATGAGCAGTTCTTC. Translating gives CASSSGPPSYNEQFF.

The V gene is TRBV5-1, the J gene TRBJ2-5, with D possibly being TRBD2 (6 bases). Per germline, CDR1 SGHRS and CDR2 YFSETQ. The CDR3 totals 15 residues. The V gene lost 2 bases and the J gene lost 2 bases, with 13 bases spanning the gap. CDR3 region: CASSFPGSSQETQYF. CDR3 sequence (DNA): TGCGCCAGCAGCTTCCCCGGGAGCTCTCAAGAGACCCAGTACTTC.

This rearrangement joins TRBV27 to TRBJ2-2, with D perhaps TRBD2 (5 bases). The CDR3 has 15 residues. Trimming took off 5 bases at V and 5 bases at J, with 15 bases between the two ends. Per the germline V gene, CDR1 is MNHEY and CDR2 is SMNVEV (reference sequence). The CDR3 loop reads CASSGLAKRTGELFF. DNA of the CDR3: TGTGCCAGCAGTGGGTTGGCGAAGCGGACCGGGGAGCTGTTTTTT.

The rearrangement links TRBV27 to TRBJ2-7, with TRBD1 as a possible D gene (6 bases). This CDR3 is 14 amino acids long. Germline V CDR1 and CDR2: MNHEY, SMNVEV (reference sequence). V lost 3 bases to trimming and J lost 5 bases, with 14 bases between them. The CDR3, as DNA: TGTGCCAGCAGTTTCAGGGGCGGAGGAAACGAGCAGTACTTC. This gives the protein CASSFRGGGNEQYF.

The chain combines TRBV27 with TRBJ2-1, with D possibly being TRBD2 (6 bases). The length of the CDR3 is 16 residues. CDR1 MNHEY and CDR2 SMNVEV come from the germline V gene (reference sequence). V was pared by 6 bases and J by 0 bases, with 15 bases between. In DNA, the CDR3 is TGTGCCAGCAGGACCGGGACTGCCTACTCCTACAATGAGCAGTTCTTC. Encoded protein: CASRTGTAYSYNEQFF.

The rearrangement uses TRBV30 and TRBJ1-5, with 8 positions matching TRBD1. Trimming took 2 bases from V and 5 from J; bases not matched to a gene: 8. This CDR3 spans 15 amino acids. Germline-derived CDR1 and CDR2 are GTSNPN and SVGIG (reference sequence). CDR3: CAWSRSTGGDQPQHF. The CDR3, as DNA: TGTGCCTGGAGTAGGAGCACAGGGGGGGATCAGCCCCAGCATTTT.

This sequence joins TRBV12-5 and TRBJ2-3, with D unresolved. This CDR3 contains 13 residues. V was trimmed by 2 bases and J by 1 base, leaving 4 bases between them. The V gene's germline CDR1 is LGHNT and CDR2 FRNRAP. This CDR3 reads CASGLRGTDTQYF. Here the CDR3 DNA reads TGTGCTAGTGGTTTGAGAGGCACAGATACGCAGTATTTT.

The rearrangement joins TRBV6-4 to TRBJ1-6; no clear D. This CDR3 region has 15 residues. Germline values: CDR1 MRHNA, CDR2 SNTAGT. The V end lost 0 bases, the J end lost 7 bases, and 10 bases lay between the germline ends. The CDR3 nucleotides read TGTGCCAGCAGTGACTCGGTGGAACCAAATTCACCCCTCCACTTT. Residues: CASSDSVEPNSPLHF.

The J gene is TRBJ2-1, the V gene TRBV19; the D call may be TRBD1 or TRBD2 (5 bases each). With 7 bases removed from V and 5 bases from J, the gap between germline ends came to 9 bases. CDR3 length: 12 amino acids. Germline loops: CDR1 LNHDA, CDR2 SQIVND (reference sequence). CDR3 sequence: CASKGTDNEQFF. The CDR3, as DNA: TGTGCCAGTAAGGGGACGGACAATGAGCAGTTCTTC. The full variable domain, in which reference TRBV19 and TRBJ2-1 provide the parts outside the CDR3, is DGGITQSPKYLFRKEGQNVTLSCEQNLNHDAMYWYRQDPGQGLRLIYYSQIVNDFQKGDIAEGYSVSREKKESFPLTVTSAQKNPTAFYLCASKGTDNEQFFGPGTRLTVL.

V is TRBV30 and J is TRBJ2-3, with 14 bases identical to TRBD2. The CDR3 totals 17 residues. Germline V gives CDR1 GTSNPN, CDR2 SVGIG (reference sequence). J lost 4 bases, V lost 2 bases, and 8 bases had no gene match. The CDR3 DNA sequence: TGTGCCTGGAGTACGGCCCGGACTAGCGGGAGGCCAGATACGCAGTATTTT. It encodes CAWSTARTSGRPDTQYF.

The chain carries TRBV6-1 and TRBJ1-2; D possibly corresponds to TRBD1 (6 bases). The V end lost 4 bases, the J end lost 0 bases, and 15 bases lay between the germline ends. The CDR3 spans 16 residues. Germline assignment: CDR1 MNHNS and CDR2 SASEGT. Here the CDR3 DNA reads TGTGCCAGCAGTGGGGGGCAGGGTGAGGCTAACTATGGCTACACCTTC. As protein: CASSGGQGEANYGYTF.

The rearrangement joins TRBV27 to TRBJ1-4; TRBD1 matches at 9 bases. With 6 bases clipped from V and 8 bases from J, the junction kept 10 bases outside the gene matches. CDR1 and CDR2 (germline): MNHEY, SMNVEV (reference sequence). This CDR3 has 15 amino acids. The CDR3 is CASRESGTGTEKLFF. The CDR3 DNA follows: TGTGCCAGCAGGGAATCCGGGACAGGGACAGAAAAACTGTTTTTT. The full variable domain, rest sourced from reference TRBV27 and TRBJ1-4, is EAQVTQNPRYLITVTGKKLTVTCSQNMNHEYMSWYRQDPGLGLRQIYYSMNVEVTDKGDVPEGYKVSRKEKRNFPLILESPSPNQTSLYFCASRESGTGTEKLFFGSGTQLSVL.

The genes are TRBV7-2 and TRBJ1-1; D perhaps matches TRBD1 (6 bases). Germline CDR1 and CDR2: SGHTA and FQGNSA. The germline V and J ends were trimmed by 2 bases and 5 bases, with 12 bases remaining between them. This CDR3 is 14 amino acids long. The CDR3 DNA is TGTGCCAGCAGCTTATCGGCAGGGGTGACTGAAGCTTTCTTT. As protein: CASSLSAGVTEAFF.

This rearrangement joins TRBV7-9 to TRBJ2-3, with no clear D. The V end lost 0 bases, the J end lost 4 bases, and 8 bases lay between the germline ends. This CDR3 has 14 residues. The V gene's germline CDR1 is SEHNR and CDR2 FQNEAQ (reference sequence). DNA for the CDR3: TGTGCCAGCAGCTTAGCTTCCACGGCAGATACGCAGTATTTT. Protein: CASSLASTADTQYF. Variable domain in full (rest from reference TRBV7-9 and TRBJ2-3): DTGVSQNPRHKITKRGQNVTFRCDPISEHNRLYWYRQTLGQGPEFLTYFQNEAQLEKSRLLSDRFSAERPKGSFSTLEIQRTEQGDSAMYLCASSLASTADTQYFGPGTRLTVL.

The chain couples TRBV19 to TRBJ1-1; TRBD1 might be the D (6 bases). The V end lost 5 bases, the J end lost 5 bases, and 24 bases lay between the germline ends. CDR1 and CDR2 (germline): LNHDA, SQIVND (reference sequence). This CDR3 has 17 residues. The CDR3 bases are TGTGCCAGTAGTGTAGGACGATGGGGCAGGGGTCTAACTGAAGCTTTCTTT. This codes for CASSVGRWGRGLTEAFF.

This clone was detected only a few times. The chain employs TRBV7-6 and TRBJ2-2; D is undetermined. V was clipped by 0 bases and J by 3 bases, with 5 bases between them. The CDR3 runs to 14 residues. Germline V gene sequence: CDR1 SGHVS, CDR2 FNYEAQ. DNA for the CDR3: TGTGCCAGCAGCTTAGCAGGGTACACCGGGGAGCTGTTTTTT. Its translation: CASSLAGYTGELFF. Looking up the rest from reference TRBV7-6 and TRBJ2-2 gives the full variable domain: GAGVSQSPRYKVTKRGQDVALRCDPISGHVSLYWYRQALGQGPEFLTYFNYEAQQDKSGLPNDRFSAERPEGSISTLTIQRTEQRDSAMYRCASSLAGYTGELFFGEGSRLTVL.

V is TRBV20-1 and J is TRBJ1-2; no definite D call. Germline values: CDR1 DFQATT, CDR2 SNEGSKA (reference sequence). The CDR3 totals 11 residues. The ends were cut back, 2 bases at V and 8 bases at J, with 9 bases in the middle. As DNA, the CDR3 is TGCAGTGCTAGACTCAGGCACGGCTACACCTTC. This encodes CSARLRHGYTF.

CDR3 in amino acids: CATSSGGAMNEQFF. The DNA for the CDR3 is TGTGCCACCTCAAGCGGGGGGGCCATGAATGAGCAGTTCTTC. The chain links TRBV15 to TRBJ2-1, with 10 nucleotides matching TRBD2. The CDR3 loop spans 14 amino acids. Germline V CDR1 and CDR2: LNHNV, YYDKDF (reference sequence). With 8 bases clipped from V and 7 bases from J, the junction kept 8 bases outside the gene matches.

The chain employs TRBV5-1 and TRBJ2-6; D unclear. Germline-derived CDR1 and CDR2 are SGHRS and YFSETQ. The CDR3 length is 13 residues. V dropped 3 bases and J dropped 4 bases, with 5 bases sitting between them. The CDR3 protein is CASSSQGANVLTF. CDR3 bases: TGCGCCAGCAGCTCACAGGGGGCCAACGTCCTGACTTTC.

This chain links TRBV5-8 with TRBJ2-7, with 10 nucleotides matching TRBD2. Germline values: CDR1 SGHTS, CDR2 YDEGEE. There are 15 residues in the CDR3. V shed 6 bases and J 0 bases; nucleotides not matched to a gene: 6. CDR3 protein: CASTGGLAVSYEQYF. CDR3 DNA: TGTGCCAGCACCGGAGGACTAGCGGTCTCCTACGAGCAGTACTTC. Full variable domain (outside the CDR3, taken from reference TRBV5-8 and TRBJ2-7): EAGVTQSPTHLIKTRGQQATLRCSPISGHTSVYWYQQALGLGLQFLLWYDEGEERNRGNFPPRFSGRQFPNYSSELNVNALELEDSALYLCASTGGLAVSYEQYFGPGTRLTVT.

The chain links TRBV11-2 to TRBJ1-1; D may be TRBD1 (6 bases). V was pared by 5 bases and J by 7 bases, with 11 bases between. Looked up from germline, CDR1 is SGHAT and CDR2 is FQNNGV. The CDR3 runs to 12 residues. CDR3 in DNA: TGTGCCAGCAGCCAACAGACAGGTGAAGCTTTCTTT. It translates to CASSQQTGEAFF.

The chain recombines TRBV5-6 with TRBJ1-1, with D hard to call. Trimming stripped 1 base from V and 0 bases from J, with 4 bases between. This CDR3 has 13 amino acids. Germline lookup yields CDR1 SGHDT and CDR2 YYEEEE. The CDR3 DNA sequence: TGTGCCAGCAGCTTGTATTTGAACACTGAAGCTTTCTTT. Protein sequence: CASSLYLNTEAFF.